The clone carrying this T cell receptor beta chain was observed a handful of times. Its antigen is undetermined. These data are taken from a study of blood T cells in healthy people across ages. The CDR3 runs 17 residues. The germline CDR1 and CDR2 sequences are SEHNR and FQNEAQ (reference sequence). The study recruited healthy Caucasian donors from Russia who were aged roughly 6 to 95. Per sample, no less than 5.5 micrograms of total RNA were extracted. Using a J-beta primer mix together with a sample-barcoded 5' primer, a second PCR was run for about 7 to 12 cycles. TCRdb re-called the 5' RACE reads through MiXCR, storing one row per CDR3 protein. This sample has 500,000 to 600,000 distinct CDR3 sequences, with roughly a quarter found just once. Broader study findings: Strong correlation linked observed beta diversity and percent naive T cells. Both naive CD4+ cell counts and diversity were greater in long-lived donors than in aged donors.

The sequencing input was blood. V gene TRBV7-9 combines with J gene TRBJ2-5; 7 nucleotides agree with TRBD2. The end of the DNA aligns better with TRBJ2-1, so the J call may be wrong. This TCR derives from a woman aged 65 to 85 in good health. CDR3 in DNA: TGTGCCAGCAGCTTAGCTGGGGGAGCGGGGTTCTACAATGAGCAGTTCTTC. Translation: CASSLAGGAGFYNEQFF.